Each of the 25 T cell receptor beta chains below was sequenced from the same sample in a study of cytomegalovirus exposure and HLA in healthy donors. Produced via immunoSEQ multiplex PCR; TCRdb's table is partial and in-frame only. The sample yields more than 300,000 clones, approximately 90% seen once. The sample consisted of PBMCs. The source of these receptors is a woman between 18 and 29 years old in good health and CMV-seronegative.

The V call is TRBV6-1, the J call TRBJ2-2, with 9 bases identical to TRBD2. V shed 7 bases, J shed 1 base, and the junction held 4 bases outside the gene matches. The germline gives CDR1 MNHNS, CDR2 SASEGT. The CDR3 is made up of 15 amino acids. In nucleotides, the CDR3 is TGTGCCAGCAATAGCGGGAGTGTGAACACCGGGGAGCTGTTTTTT. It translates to CASNSGSVNTGELFF.

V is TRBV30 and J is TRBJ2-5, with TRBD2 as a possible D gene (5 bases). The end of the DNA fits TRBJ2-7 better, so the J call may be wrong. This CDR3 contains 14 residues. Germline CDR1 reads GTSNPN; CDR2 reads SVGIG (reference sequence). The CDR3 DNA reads TGTGCCTGGAGTGTATACGGGGTCCCCTACGAGCAGTACTTC. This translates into CAWSVYGVPYEQYF.

The CDR3 DNA reads TGTGCCAGCAGTTCGAAATGGACTAGCGGGGCCTTGAGCACAGATACGCAGTATTTT. The encoded protein is CASSSKWTSGALSTDTQYF. This sequence joins TRBV27 and TRBJ2-3; 12 nucleotides align to TRBD2. After removal of 4 bases from V and 0 bases from J, the junction contained 11 bases not matched to a gene. The CDR3 covers 19 residues. CDR1 MNHEY and CDR2 SMNVEV come from the germline V gene (reference sequence).

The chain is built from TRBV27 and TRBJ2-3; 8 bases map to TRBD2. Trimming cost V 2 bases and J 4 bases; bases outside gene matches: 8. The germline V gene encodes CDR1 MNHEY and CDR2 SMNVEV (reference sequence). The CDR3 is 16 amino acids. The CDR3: CASSLREREIPDTQYF. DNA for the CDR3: TGTGCCAGCAGTTTACGGGAGCGGGAGATCCCAGATACGCAGTATTTT.

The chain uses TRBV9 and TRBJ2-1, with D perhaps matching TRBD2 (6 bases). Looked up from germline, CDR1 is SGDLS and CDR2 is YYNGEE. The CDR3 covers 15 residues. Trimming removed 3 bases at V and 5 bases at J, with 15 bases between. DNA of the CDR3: TGTGCCAGCAGCGAGTGGGGGGAGGCCCACAATGAGCAGTTCTTC. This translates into CASSEWGEAHNEQFF.

The CDR3 DNA reads as TGTGCCAGCAGCCCCCCTAGACTAGCGGGGGGGCGGTACGAGCAGTACTTC. Its protein is CASSPPRLAGGRYEQYF. The V and J genes are TRBV7-8 and TRBJ2-7, with 14 bases that match TRBD2. Germline V CDR1 and CDR2: SGHVS, FQNEAQ. This CDR3 is built from 17 residues. After removal of 5 bases from V and 4 bases from J, the junction contained 10 bases not matched to a gene. Supplemented by reference TRBV7-8 and TRBJ2-7, the full variable domain reads GAGVSQSPRYKVAKRGQDVALRCDPISGHVSLFWYQQALGQGPEFLTYFQNEAQLDKSGLPSDRFFAERPEGSVSTLKIQRTQQEDSAVYLCASSPPRLAGGRYEQYFGPGTRLTVT.

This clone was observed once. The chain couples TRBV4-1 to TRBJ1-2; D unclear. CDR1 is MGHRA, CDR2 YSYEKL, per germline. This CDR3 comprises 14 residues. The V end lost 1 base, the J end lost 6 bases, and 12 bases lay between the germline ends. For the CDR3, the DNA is TGCGCCAGCAGCCAAGTTTTGACAAACCATGGCTACACCTTC. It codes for CASSQVLTNHGYTF.

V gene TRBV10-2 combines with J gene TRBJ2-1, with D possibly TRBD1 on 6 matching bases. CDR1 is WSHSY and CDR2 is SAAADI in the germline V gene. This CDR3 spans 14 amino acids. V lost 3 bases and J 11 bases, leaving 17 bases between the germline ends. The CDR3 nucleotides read TGCGCCAGCAGTGAAAGCCATACAGGGCTGAAGCAGTTCTTC. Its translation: CASSESHTGLKQFF.

The CDR3 loop is CASSARLAGGPDEQFF. CDR3 bases: TGTGCCAGCAGTGCCCGACTAGCGGGAGGGCCCGATGAGCAGTTCTTC. The chain has TRBV6-1 and TRBJ2-1, with 14 bases fitting TRBD2. Per germline, CDR1 MNHNS and CDR2 SASEGT. This CDR3 is 16 amino acids long. Trimming cost V 4 bases and J 8 bases; bases outside gene matches: 7.

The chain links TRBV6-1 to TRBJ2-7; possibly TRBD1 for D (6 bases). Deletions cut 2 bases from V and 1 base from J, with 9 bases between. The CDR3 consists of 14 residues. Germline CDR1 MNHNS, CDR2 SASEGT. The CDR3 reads CASSERGTSYEQYF. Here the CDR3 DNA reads TGTGCCAGCAGTGAACGTGGGACATCCTACGAGCAGTACTTC.

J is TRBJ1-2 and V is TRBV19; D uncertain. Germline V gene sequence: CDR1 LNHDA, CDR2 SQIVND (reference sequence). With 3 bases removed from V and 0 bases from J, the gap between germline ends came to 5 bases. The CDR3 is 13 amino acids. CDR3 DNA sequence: TGTGCCAGTAGTATTCGAGCTAACTATGGCTACACCTTC. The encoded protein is CASSIRANYGYTF.

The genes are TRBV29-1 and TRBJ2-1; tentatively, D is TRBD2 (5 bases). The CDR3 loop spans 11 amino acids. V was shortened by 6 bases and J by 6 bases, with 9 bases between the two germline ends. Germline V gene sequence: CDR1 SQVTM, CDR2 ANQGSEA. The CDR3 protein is CSVKLVNEQFF. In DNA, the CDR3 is TGCAGCGTCAAACTAGTCAATGAGCAGTTCTTC.

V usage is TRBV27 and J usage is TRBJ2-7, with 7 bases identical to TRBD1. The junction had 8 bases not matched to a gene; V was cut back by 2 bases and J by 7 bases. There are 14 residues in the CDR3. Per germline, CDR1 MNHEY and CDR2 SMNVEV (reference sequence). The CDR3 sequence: CASSLIQGSGEQYF. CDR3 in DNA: TGTGCCAGCAGTTTAATACAGGGGTCGGGGGAGCAGTACTTC.

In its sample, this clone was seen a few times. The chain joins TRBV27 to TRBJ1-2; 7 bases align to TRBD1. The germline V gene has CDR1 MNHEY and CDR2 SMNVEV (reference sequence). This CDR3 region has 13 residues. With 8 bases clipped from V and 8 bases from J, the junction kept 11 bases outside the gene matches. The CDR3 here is CASGTRQGGGYTF. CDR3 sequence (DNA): TGTGCCAGCGGGACAAGACAGGGAGGCGGCTACACCTTC.

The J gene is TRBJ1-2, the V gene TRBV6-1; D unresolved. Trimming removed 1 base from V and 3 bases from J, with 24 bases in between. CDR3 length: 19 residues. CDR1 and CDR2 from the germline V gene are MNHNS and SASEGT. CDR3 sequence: CASSEGNRRARSKDYGYTF. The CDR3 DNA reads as TGTGCCAGCAGTGAAGGGAACCGGAGGGCGAGGAGTAAGGACTATGGCTACACCTTC.

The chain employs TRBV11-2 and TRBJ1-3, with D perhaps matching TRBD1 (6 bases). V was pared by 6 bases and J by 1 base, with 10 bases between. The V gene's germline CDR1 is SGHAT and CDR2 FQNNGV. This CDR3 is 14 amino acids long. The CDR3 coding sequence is TGTGCCAGCAGTACAGGGATGTCTGGAAACACCATATATTTT. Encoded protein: CASSTGMSGNTIYF.

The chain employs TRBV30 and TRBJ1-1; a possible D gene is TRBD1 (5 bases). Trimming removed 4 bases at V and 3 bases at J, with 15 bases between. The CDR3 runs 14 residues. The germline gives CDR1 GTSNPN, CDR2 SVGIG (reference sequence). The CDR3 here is CAWTRGPLDTEAFF. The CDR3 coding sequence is TGTGCCTGGACTAGGGGCCCTTTGGACACTGAAGCTTTCTTT.

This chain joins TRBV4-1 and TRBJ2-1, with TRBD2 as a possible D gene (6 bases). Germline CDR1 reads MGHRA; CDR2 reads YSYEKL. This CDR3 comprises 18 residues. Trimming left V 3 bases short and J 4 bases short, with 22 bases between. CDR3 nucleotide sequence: TGCGCCAGCAGCCACACTCCCGGCCGGGGGAAGGCGTACAATGAGCAGTTCTTC. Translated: CASSHTPGRGKAYNEQFF.

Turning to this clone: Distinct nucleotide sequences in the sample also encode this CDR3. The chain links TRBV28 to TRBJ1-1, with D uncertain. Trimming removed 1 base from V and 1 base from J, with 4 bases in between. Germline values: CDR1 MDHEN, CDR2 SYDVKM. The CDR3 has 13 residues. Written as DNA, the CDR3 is TGTGCCAGCAGTTTATCAGGGAACACTGAAGCTTTCTTT. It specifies CASSLSGNTEAFF.

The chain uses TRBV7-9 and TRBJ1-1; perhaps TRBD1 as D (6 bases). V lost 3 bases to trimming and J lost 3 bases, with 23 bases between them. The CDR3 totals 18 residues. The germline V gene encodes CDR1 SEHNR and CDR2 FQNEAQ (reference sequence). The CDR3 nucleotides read TGTGCCAGCAGCTTTTTAAAGGGGGTGATAAGCGGGGACACTGAAGCTTTCTTT. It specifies CASSFLKGVISGDTEAFF.

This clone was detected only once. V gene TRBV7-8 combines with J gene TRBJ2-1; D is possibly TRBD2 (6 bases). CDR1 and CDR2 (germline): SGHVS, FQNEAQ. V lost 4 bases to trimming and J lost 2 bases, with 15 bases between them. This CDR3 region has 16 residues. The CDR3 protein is CASSSQRAGPYNEQFF. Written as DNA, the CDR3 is TGTGCCAGCAGCTCCCAGCGGGCAGGACCCTACAATGAGCAGTTCTTC.

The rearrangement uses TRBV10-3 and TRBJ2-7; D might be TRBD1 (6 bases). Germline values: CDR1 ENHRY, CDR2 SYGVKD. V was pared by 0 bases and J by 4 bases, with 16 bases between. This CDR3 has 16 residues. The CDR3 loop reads CAISESIQGLIYEQYF. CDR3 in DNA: TGTGCCATCAGTGAGTCGATACAGGGATTGATTTACGAGCAGTACTTC.

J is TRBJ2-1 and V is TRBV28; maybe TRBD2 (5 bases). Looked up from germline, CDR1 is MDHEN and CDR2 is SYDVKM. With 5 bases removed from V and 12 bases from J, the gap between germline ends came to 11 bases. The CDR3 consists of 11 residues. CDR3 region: CASSQRTGQFF. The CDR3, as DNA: TGTGCCAGCAGTCAGCGGACGGGGCAGTTCTTC.

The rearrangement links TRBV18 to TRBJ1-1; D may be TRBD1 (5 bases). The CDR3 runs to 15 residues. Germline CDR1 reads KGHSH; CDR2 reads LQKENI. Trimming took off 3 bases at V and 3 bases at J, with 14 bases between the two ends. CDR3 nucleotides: TGTGCCAGCTCACCCTCTCGGGGGGGTGACACTGAAGCTTTCTTT. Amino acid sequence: CASSPSRGGDTEAFF.

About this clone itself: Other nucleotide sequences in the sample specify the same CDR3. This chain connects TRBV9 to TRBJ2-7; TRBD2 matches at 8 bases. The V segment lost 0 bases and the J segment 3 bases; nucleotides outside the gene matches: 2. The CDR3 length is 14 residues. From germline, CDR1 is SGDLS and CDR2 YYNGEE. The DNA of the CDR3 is TGTGCCAGCAGCGTAGCTGGGACTAGCTACGAGCAGTACTTC. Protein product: CASSVAGTSYEQYF.